Presented here are 12 T cell receptor delta chains from one specimen sequenced in a study of delta chains in infants with herpesvirus infections (dated by TCRdb to 2022 to 2023). Library generation was performed with RT-PCR. TCRdb records Illumina MiSeq as the sequencer. To generate TCR cDNA, RNA from PBMC was reverse transcribed using SuperScript II together with primers specific for the gamma chain and the delta chain. TCRdb reprocessed the public reads with the caller CATT; rows with the same DNA were merged afterwards. The sample contains about 340 delta-chain clones, around 29% of them found a single time. 15% to 25% of the sample goes to the ten largest clones. The sample was peripheral blood, taken at time point 3 of longitudinal follow-up. Source of these receptors: a human donor who was a Ugandan infant, either HIV-exposed or HIV-unexposed (not recorded which).

The count of this clone is one. The likely explanation is a read error, given a far larger clone one base away. This chain joins TRDV2 and TRDJ2; 10 bases are shared with TRDD3. The CDR3 has 20 amino acids. Germline V gives CDR1 GEAIGNYY, CDR2 EKD. V lost 1 base, J lost 0 bases, and 13 bases stayed unmatched. As DNA, the CDR3 is TGTGCCTGTGACACTATCGGGGGTACTGGGGGATGTTCTTTGACAGCACAACTCTTCTTT. Translation gives CACDTIGGTGGCSLTAQLFF.

This clone is large by share. V usage is TRDV1 and J usage is TRDJ1; TRDD3 aligns across 9 bases. This CDR3 contains 19 residues. The trim removed 4 bases at V and 4 bases at J, leaving 19 bases unmatched. Germline V gene data show CDR1 as TSWWSYY and CDR2 as QGS. The CDR3 here is CALGVLYLRPGDTSDKLIF. The DNA of the CDR3 is TGTGCTCTTGGGGTCCTCTACCTTCGTCCGGGGGATACAAGCGATAAACTCATCTTT.

Comment on this clone: A single base is all that separates this from a far larger clone, so a read error is likely. The chain employs TRDV1 and TRDJ1; 10 positions match TRDD3. Germline loops: CDR1 TSWWSYY, CDR2 QGS. This CDR3 has 23 amino acids. CDR3 nucleotides: TGTGCTCTTGGGGAACTAAGGGCCTTACTGGGGGATCCAACCTCCGTGTACACCGAGAAACTCATCTTT. It yields the protein CALGELRALLGDPTSVYTEKLIF.

This clone is judged large. This sequence joins TRDV2 and TRDJ3; TRDD3 agrees at 9 bases. The CDR3 covers 18 residues. The germline V gene has CDR1 GEAIGNYY and CDR2 EKD. The V segment lost 3 bases and the J segment 0 bases; nucleotides outside the gene matches: 5. The CDR3 sequence is CACDVLGESSWDTRQMFF. CDR3 DNA: TGTGCCTGTGACGTACTGGGGGAGAGCTCCTGGGACACCCGACAGATGTTTTTC.

About this clone: A much larger clonotype is one base distant, so this may be a read error. The chain uses TRDV2 and TRDJ3, with 9 bases lining up with TRDD3. This CDR3 is built from 18 residues. With 3 bases clipped from V and 0 bases from J, the junction kept 5 bases outside the gene matches. Germline assignment: CDR1 GEAIGNYY and CDR2 EKD. For the CDR3, the DNA is TGTGCCTGTGACTCCACTGGGGGACACTCCTGGGACACCCGACAGATGTTTTTC. The encoded protein is CACDSTGGHSWDTRQMFF.

The chain joins TRDV2 to TRDJ2; 10 nucleotides agree with TRDD3. The length of the CDR3 is 15 residues. Trimming removed 0 bases from V and 5 bases from J; junction bases left unmatched: 2. CDR1 is GEAIGNYY and CDR2 is EKD in the germline V gene. The CDR3 protein is CACDTVLGDTAQLFF. For the CDR3, the DNA is TGTGCCTGTGACACCGTACTGGGGGATACAGCACAACTCTTCTTT.

By sample fraction, this clone is large. The chain links TRDV2 to TRDJ3, with 9 bases fitting TRDD3. This CDR3 region has 19 residues. Trimming took 0 bases from V and 1 from J; bases not matched to a gene: 6. Germline CDR1 GEAIGNYY, CDR2 EKD. The CDR3 sequence: CACDTVLGETSWDTRQMFF. The CDR3 DNA is TGTGCCTGTGACACCGTACTGGGGGAGACGTCCTGGGACACCCGACAGATGTTTTTC.

As concerns this clone: This probably arose from a read error, given a far larger clone one base away. The chain employs TRDV1 and TRDJ1; D perhaps matches TRDD3 (7 bases). V lost 1 base and J 0 bases, leaving 33 bases between the germline ends. The germline V gene has CDR1 TSWWSYY and CDR2 QGS. The CDR3 spans 23 residues. The CDR3 DNA reads as TGTGCTCTTGGGGAACGAGCACCCCTAAGGGCTTGGGGGACCCTTCCGTACACCGATAAACTCATCTTT. It codes for CALGERAPLRAWGTLPYTDKLIF.

This clone was seen a handful of times. This could be a read error, since a much larger clone is one nucleotide away. This sequence joins TRDV1 and TRDJ1; 8 bases match TRDD2. The germline V gene encodes CDR1 TSWWSYY and CDR2 QGS. V dropped 4 bases and J dropped 3; count of bases not matched to a gene: 13. The CDR3 runs to 17 residues. The CDR3 nucleotides are TGTGCTCTTGGGGGCGCTTCCTACGTGCGTGGCGCCGATAAACTCATCTTT. Its protein product is CALGGASYVRGADKLIF.

This clone is classed as hyperexpanded. The same CDR3 also results from other DNA sequences found in this sample. The J gene is TRDJ3, the V gene TRDV2; 11 nucleotides align to TRDD3. Germline V gives CDR1 GEAIGNYY, CDR2 EKD. The CDR3 totals 18 residues. Trimming removed 0 bases from V and 2 bases from J; junction bases left unmatched: 2. CDR3 sequence: CACDTVLGDTWDTRQMFF. CDR3 in DNA: TGTGCCTGTGACACCGTACTGGGGGATACCTGGGACACCCGACAGATGTTTTTC.

A few counts support this clone. A much larger clone is a single base away; this may be a read error. Other DNA sequences in this sample translate to the same CDR3. This chain's CDR3 is CALGEANRKTGGYAVEYTDKLIF. The DNA of the CDR3 is TGTGCTCTTGGGGAAGCGAATCGCAAGACTGGGGGATACGCCGTAGAGTACACCGATAAACTCATATTT. V gene TRDV1 combines with J gene TRDJ1; 13 positions agree with TRDD3. The CDR3 consists of 23 residues. Per the germline V gene, CDR1 is TSWWSYY and CDR2 is QGS.

By proportion, this clone is large. The rearrangement links TRDV2 to TRDJ3; 11 bases agree with TRDD3. After removal of 1 base from V and 0 bases from J, the junction contained 10 bases not matched to a gene. The germline gives CDR1 GEAIGNYY, CDR2 EKD. The CDR3 runs to 21 residues. For the CDR3, the DNA is TGTGCCTGTGACACTACTTCTTACTGGGGGATAAGCTCCTGGGACACCCGACAGATGTTTTTC. Its protein is CACDTTSYWGISSWDTRQMFF.